What follows is one TCR beta chain and its context. Its antigen is unknown. The sample comes from a study of T cell responses to AZD1222 COVID-19 vaccine. CDR3 length: 13 residues. The V gene end was trimmed by 7 bases and the J gene end by 2 bases; junction bases not matched to a gene: 7. Germline V gene lookup returns CDR1 SQVTM and CDR2 ANQGSEA. The method was immunoSEQ multiplex PCR; TCRdb's version includes in-frame clones alone and lacks a portion of them. The table records 100,000 to 150,000 clones, roughly 90% of them present only once. Findings and limits, study-wide: Baseline antibody screening turned up just six or seven seropositive AZD1222 recipients.

The chain recombines TRBV29-1 with TRBJ1-1; 7 bases line up with TRBD1. Sequences were derived from peripheral blood, sampled on day 0 of AZD1222 vaccination. This TCR came from an adult in good health. CDR3 protein: CSGSGQPNTEAFF. CDR3 in DNA: TGCAGCGGATCGGGACAGCCCAACACTGAAGCTTTCTTT.